Described below is a single T cell receptor (beta chain) sequence and its context. Its antigen remains unknown. Sequenced by immunoSEQ multiplex PCR; TCRdb stores in-frame clones only, minus some. The table includes under 2.5 million clones, less than 95% detected once. Adults of Caucasian background living in Nashville, Tennessee made up all donors. The sample comes from a study of shared clonotypes between healthy human individuals. General study points: Sample collection involved blood only; tissue repertoires are likely different. Enrolling few donors narrowed the genetic and exposure-history diversity that was represented.

V was trimmed by 6 bases and J by 6 bases, leaving 15 bases between them. In germline, CDR1 is MNHEY, CDR2 SVGAGI. CDR3 length equals 13 residues. This chain uses TRBV6-5 with TRBJ2-7, with D tentatively TRBD2 (6 bases). This TCR came from a man younger than 35 in good health. Some clones in this sample may be carry-over from other donors' samples. What was sequenced was naive CD4+ T cells from PBMCs. Subset here: CD45RA+ positively selected. The CDR3 nucleotides are TGTGCCAGCAGGGAGGCGGGGACCGGCGAGCAGTACTTC. Translation: CASREAGTGEQYF.